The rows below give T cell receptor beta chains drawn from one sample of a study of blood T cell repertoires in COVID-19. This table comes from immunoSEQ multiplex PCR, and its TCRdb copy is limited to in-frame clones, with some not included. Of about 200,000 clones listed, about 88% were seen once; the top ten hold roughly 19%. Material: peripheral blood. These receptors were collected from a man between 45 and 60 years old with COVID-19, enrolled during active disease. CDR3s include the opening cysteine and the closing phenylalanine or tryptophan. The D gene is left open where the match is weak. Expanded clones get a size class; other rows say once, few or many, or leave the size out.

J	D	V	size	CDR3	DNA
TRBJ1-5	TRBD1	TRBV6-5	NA	CASRADRGQPQHF	TGTGCCAGCAGGGCAGACAGGGGACAGCCCCAGCATTTT
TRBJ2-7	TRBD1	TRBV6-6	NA	CASSYLDRVLWEQYF	TGTGCCAGCAGTTACCTTGACAGGGTTTTATGGGAGCAGTACTTC
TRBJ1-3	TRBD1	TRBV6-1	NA	CASSEAGQGSGNTIYF	TGTGCCAGCAGTGAAGCGGGACAGGGCTCTGGAAACACCATATATTTT
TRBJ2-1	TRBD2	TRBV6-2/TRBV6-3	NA	CASSPERGSYNEQFF	TGTGCCAGCAGTCCGGAGCGGGGTTCCTACAATGAGCAGTTCTTC
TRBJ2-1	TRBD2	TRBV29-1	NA	CSVDSLSGRFGEQFF	TGCAGCGTTGATTCTCTTAGCGGGAGATTTGGTGAGCAGTTCTTC
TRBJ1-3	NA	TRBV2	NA	CASRTQGNTIYF	TGTGCCAGCAGAACACAAGGAAACACCATATATTTT
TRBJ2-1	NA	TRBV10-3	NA	CAISATSVDEQFF	TGTGCCATCAGCGCAACTAGTGTCGATGAGCAGTTCTTC
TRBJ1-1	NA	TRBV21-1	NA	CARSWEGPTEAFF	TGTGCCAGATCCTGGGAGGGGCCTACTGAAGCTTTCTTT
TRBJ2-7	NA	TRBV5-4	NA	CASSLAGGRGSSYEQYF	TGTGCCAGCAGCTTGGCCGGGGGCAGGGGGAGCTCCTACGAGCAGTACTTC
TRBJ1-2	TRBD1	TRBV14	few	CASSQLGQTYGYTF	TGTGCCAGCAGCCAGCTGGGACAGACCTATGGCTACACCTTC
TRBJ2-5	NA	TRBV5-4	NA	CASTSPAGPQETQYF	TGTGCCAGCACCTCCCCCGCGGGACCACAAGAGACCCAGTACTTC
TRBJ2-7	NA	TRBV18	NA	CASRPTVTGFEQYF	TGTGCCAGCCGGCCGACAGTCACCGGGTTCGAGCAGTACTTC
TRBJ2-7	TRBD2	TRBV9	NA	CASSELAGAGEQYF	TGTGCCAGCAGCGAATTAGCGGGAGCTGGCGAGCAGTACTTC
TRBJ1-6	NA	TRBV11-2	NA	CASSLVGRGNSPLHF	TGTGCCAGCAGCTTAGTTGGCAGGGGTAATTCACCCCTCCACTTT
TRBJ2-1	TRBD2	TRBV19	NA	CASSTDRVSGGTNEQFF	TGTGCCAGTAGTACAGACAGGGTTAGCGGGGGGACCAATGAGCAGTTCTTC
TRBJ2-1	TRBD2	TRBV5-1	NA	CASSLGVAGAYNEQFF	TGCGCCAGCAGCTTGGGGGTAGCGGGGGCCTACAATGAGCAGTTCTTC
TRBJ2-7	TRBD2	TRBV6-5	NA	CASSYSGGSFYEQYF	TGTGCCAGCAGTTACTCAGGCGGGAGCTTCTACGAGCAGTACTTC
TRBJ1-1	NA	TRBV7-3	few	CASSLTSGDTEAFF	TGTGCCAGCAGCTTAACATCAGGGGACACTGAAGCTTTCTTT
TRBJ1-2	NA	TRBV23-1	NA	CASRQTANYGYTF	TGCGCCAGTCGACAGACAGCTAACTATGGCTACACCTTC
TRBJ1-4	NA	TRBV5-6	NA	CASSSFGEGNEKLFF	TGTGCCAGCAGCTCGTTCGGGGAGGGTAATGAAAAACTGTTTTTT
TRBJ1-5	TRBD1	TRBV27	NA	CASSAWTGIPNQPQHF	TGTGCCAGCAGTGCTTGGACAGGGATACCCAATCAGCCCCAGCATTTT
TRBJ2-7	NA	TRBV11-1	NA	CASSLPSGLSYEQYF	TGTGCCAGCAGCTTACCAAGCGGGCTTTCCTACGAGCAGTACTTC
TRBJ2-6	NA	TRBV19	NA	CASERLSGANVLTF	TGTGCCAGTGAGAGGCTATCTGGGGCCAACGTCCTGACTTTC
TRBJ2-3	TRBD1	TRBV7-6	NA	CASSLRVGGKADTQYF	TGTGCCAGCAGCTTGAGGGTAGGGGGCAAGGCAGATACGCAGTATTTT
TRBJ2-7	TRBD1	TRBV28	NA	CASSLTRDREPRNEQYF	TGTGCCAGCAGTTTAACCCGGGACAGGGAACCTCGGAACGAGCAGTACTTC
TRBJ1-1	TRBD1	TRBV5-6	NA	CASTSNAGGLNTEAFF	TGTGCCAGCACATCAAACGCAGGGGGCCTGAACACTGAAGCTTTCTTT
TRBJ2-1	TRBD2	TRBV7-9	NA	CASSLGAGGPSYNEQFF	TGTGCCAGCAGCTTAGGTGCGGGGGGTCCTAGCTACAATGAGCAGTTCTTC
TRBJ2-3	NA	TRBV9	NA	CASSVDGGRGTDTQYF	TGTGCCAGCAGCGTAGACGGGGGGCGAGGGACAGATACGCAGTATTTT
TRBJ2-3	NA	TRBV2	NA	CASSDSNTDTQYF	TGTGCCAGCAGTGACAGTAACACAGATACGCAGTATTTT
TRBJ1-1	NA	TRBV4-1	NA	CASSQASVGGEAFF	TGCGCCAGCAGCCAAGCTTCAGTGGGGGGTGAAGCTTTCTTT
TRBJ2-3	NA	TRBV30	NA	CASTRQGTDTQYF	TGTGCCAGTACTAGGCAGGGCACAGATACGCAGTATTTT
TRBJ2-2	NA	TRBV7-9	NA	CASTDGIYTGELFF	TGTGCCAGCACCGACGGGATTTACACCGGGGAGCTGTTTTTT
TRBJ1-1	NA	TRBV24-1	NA	CATSPPVAGVEAFF	TGTGCCACCAGTCCTCCGGTGGCAGGGGTTGAAGCTTTCTTT
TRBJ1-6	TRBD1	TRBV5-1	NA	CASRSDRDNSPLHF	TGCGCCAGCAGATCCGACAGGGACAATTCACCCCTCCACTTT
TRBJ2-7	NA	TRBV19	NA	CASSNSLGGYEQYF	TGTGCCAGTAGTAACAGTCTGGGTGGCTACGAGCAGTACTTC
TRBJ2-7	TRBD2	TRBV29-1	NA	CSSLSGSHEQYF	TGCAGCTCCCTTAGCGGGAGCCACGAGCAGTACTTC
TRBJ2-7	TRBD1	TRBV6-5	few	CASRDGTGADEQYF	TGTGCCAGCAGAGACGGGACAGGAGCCGACGAGCAGTACTTC
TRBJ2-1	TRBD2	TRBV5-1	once	CASSTGAGGNNEQFF	TGCGCCAGCAGCACCGGAGCGGGAGGTAATAATGAGCAGTTCTTC
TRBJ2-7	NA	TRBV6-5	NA	CASSRTFSYEQYF	TGTGCCAGCAGTAGGACATTTTCCTACGAGCAGTACTTC
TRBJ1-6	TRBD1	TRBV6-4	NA	CASSAQPSFGQGERGSPLHF	TGTGCCAGCAGTGCCCAACCCTCATTTGGACAGGGTGAGAGAGGGTCACCCCTCCACTTT
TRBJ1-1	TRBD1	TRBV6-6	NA	CATLLDRAAEAFF	TGTGCCACCCTATTGGACAGGGCCGCTGAAGCTTTCTTT
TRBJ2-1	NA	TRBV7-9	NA	CVEGEKEQFF	TGTGTGGAAGGGGAAAAGGAGCAGTTCTTC
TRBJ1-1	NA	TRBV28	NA	CASSFYQQGTFF	TGTGCCAGCAGTTTCTATCAACAGGGAACTTTCTTT
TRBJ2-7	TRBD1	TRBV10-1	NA	CASSEGLGGVYEQYF	TGCGCCAGCAGTGAGGGTCTAGGGGGCGTGTACGAGCAGTACTTC
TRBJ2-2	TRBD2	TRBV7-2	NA	CASILRWGGGELFF	TGTGCCAGCATCCTACGGTGGGGGGGCGGGGAGCTGTTTTTT
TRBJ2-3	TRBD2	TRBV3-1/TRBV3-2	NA	CASSQEWASGRTDTQYF	TGTGCCAGCAGCCAAGAGTGGGCTAGCGGCCGCACAGATACGCAGTATTTT
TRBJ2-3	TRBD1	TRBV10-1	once	CASSPGQDTGGTDTQYF	TGCGCCAGCAGTCCGGGACAGGACACAGGGGGCACAGATACGCAGTATTTT
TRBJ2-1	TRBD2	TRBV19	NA	CASSPLSGGAASYNEQFF	TGTGCCAGTAGTCCCCTCAGCGGGGGGGCCGCGTCCTACAATGAGCAGTTCTTC
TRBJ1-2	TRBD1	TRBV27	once	CASSTGGEGYTF	TGTGCCAGCAGTACAGGGGGAGAGGGCTACACCTTC
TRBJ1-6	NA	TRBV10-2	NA	CASGAGPRGRYGSPLHF	TGCGCCAGCGGGGCGGGGCCCCGGGGTCGTTATGGTTCACCCCTCCACTTT
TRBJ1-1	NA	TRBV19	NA	CASSIVVDTGNTEAFF	TGTGCCAGTAGTATAGTAGTCGACACAGGGAACACTGAAGCTTTCTTT
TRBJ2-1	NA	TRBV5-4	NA	CASRIQGSYNEQFF	TGTGCCAGCAGGATACAGGGTTCCTACAATGAGCAGTTCTTC
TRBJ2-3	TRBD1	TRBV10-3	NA	CAIRTGDTDTQYF	TGTGCCATCAGGACAGGGGACACAGATACGCAGTATTTT